One sample yielded the 10 T cell receptor beta chains listed below, sequenced in a study of control samples from healthy donors and cancer patients. Sequenced by immunoSEQ multiplex PCR; TCRdb stores in-frame clones only, minus some. The top ten clones hold approximately 5.1% of a sample with approximately 69,000 clones, roughly nine tenths of them seen once. The sample comprised PBMCs. The receptors were sampled from a man in his fifties or sixties with colorectal cancer.

The rearrangement links TRBV13 to TRBJ2-7, with 8 positions matching TRBD1. This CDR3 has 19 residues. Germline V lookup: CDR1 PRHDT, CDR2 FYEKMQ (reference sequence). After removal of 5 bases from V and 3 bases from J, the junction contained 21 bases not matched to a gene. CDR3 bases: TGTGCCAGCAGCCCTTCCGCTATACTTCAGGGGGCATGGGGCTACGAGCAGTACTTC. It translates to CASSPSAILQGAWGYEQYF.

This clone was detected a few times. J is TRBJ2-3 and V is TRBV18, with D unresolved. Germline lookup yields CDR1 KGHSH and CDR2 LQKENI. The length of the CDR3 is 11 residues. V was clipped by 6 bases and J by 6 bases, with 7 bases between them. The CDR3 region has the DNA TGTGCCAGCTCCCTTGGGGATACGCAGTATTTT. Its translation: CASSLGDTQYF.

The chain has TRBV20-1 and TRBJ1-2; weak D call: TRBD1 (5 bases). Trimming removed 3 bases at V and 5 bases at J, with 13 bases between. The CDR3 runs 13 residues. Germline V gene lookup returns CDR1 DFQATT and CDR2 SNEGSKA (reference sequence). For the CDR3, the DNA is TGCAGTGCTAGTACAGGAAAAGATTATGGCTACACCTTC. It yields the protein CSASTGKDYGYTF.

The chain has TRBV24-1 and TRBJ2-5; TRBD2 matches 8 bases. Per germline, CDR1 KGHDR and CDR2 SFDVKD. The junction had 8 bases not matched to a gene; V was cut back by 4 bases and J by 5 bases. This CDR3 has 15 residues. The CDR3 protein is CATSEGPGGQETQYF. Written as DNA, the CDR3 is TGTGCCACCAGTGAAGGGCCGGGGGGGCAGGAGACCCAGTACTTC.

The chain carries TRBV5-1 and TRBJ2-7; D unclear. V was shortened by 2 bases and J by 3 bases, with 3 bases between the two germline ends. The CDR3 covers 11 residues. Looked up from germline, CDR1 is SGHRS and CDR2 is YFSETQ. In DNA, the CDR3 is TGCGCCAGCAGCTTCAACTACGAGCAGTACTTC. Translating it yields CASSFNYEQYF.

CDR3 nucleotides: TGTGCCAGCAGCCGAGGACTCACCCAGCGGCACGAGCAGTACTTC. As protein: CASSRGLTQRHEQYF. V gene TRBV6-6 combines with J gene TRBJ2-7, with D possibly being TRBD2 (5 bases). Germline-derived CDR1 and CDR2 are MNHNY and SVGAGI (reference sequence). V gave up 6 bases and J gave up 5 bases, with 20 bases separating them. The CDR3 totals 15 residues.

The V gene is TRBV5-1, the J gene TRBJ2-1; D not resolved. The V gene's germline CDR1 is SGHRS and CDR2 YFSETQ. The V end lost 3 bases, the J end lost 8 bases, and 15 bases lay between the germline ends. CDR3 length: 14 amino acids. Here the CDR3 DNA reads TGCGCCAGCAGCTCCCCGGACGGCCTGGATGAGCAGTTCTTC. Translating it yields CASSSPDGLDEQFF.

This chain joins TRBV7-9 and TRBJ1-4; D uncertain. Germline V gene data show CDR1 as SEHNR and CDR2 as FQNEAQ (reference sequence). The V gene lost 1 base and the J gene lost 10 bases, with 10 bases spanning the gap. This CDR3 has 13 residues. CDR3 region: CASSLGTFGKLFF. In DNA, the CDR3 is TGTGCCAGCAGCTTAGGGACTTTTGGAAAACTGTTTTTT.

The gene calls are TRBV4-3 and TRBJ1-4, with unresolved D. Deletions cut 1 base from V and 5 bases from J, with 26 bases between. Germline V gene lookup returns CDR1 LGHNA and CDR2 YSLEER. The CDR3 runs to 20 residues. DNA for the CDR3: TGCGCCAGCAGCCAAGTCCTAAAACTCTTTTTAGCTCCGCGCAATGAAAAACTGTTTTTT. It translates to CASSQVLKLFLAPRNEKLFF.

The chain employs TRBV25-1 and TRBJ1-1; D is unclear. Per germline, CDR1 MGHDK and CDR2 SYGVNS. The CDR3 consists of 13 residues. The germline V and J ends were trimmed by 4 bases and 4 bases, with 10 bases remaining between them. The CDR3 region is CASSVKLGTEAFF. The CDR3 DNA sequence: TGTGCCAGCAGTGTTAAGTTAGGCACTGAAGCTTTCTTT.